The next 24 T cell receptor beta chains were all read from a single sample in a study of T cell responses to AZD1222 COVID-19 vaccine. The data were produced by immunoSEQ multiplex PCR, yet TCRdb's version contains in-frame clones alone and is incomplete. Of about 140,000 clones in the sample, 80% to 95% were seen once. This specimen consisted of peripheral blood, obtained on day 0 of AZD1222 vaccination. The receptors were sampled from an adult in good health.

The genes are TRBV5-6 and TRBJ2-7; no clear D. Germline V CDR1 and CDR2: SGHDT, YYEEEE. CDR3 length equals 13 residues. The V and J ends lost 0 bases and 4 bases respectively, with 8 bases between them. The CDR3 nucleotides read TGTGCCAGCAGCTTGGGGGCGGATTACGAGCAGTACTTC. Amino acid sequence: CASSLGADYEQYF.

This chain links TRBV5-4 with TRBJ2-1; TRBD2 might be the D (5 bases). Trimming cost V 3 bases and J 9 bases, with 25 bases left between them. The CDR3 is 17 residues long. The germline V gene encodes CDR1 SGHNT and CDR2 YYREEE (reference sequence). The CDR3 region has the DNA TGTGCCAGCAGCTCGCAGCTCTCGCGCGGGCCCGGCAGTGAGCAGTTCTTC. The encoded protein is CASSSQLSRGPGSEQFF.

The sample holds one count of this clone. The chain has TRBV5-1 and TRBJ2-2; a weak D match, TRBD2 (6 bases). Germline values: CDR1 SGHRS, CDR2 YFSETQ. This CDR3 has 16 residues. Deletions cut 7 bases from V and 5 bases from J, with 21 bases between. CDR3: CASRGLERVVTGELFF. CDR3 sequence (DNA): TGCGCCAGCCGCGGTCTAGAGCGGGTGGTAACCGGGGAGCTGTTTTTT. The whole variable domain, filled in from reference TRBV5-1 and TRBJ2-2, reads KAGVTQTPRYLIKTRGQQVTLSCSPISGHRSVSWYQQTPGQGLQFLFEYFSETQRNKGNFPGRFSGRQFSNSRSEMNVSTLELGDSALYLCASRGLERVVTGELFFGEGSRLTVL.

The chain employs TRBV11-2 and TRBJ1-3; the D is unclear. This CDR3 has 15 residues. V lost 5 bases to trimming and J lost 2 bases, with 13 bases between them. In germline, CDR1 is SGHAT, CDR2 FQNNGV. The CDR3 DNA sequence: TGTGCCAGCAGCCCCCGGGTAGTACCTGGAAACACCATATATTTT. Protein product: CASSPRVVPGNTIYF.

The rearrangement links TRBV2 to TRBJ1-5, with D maybe TRBD1 (5 bases). Germline V CDR1 and CDR2: SNHLY, FYNNEI. There are 15 residues in the CDR3. The germline V and J ends were trimmed by 5 bases and 8 bases, with 19 bases remaining between them. In DNA form, the CDR3 reads TGTGCCAGCAGTCCACTCCAAGGTGGGGCCGAGCCCCAGCATTTT. It encodes CASSPLQGGAEPQHF.

The chain carries TRBV5-4 and TRBJ1-2; TRBD1 aligns across 7 bases. V trimming: 3 bases; J trimming: 5 bases; junction bases outside the gene matches: 19. Germline CDR1 SGHNT, CDR2 YYREEE (reference sequence). The length of the CDR3 is 18 residues. The CDR3 DNA is TGTGCCAGCAGCTCCCGTAGCCTCTCGGGACAGCAATTTTATGGCTACACCTTC. Its protein product is CASSSRSLSGQQFYGYTF.

The rearrangement links TRBV5-1 to TRBJ1-5; D call uncertain. Trimming cost V 5 bases and J 4 bases, with 13 bases left between them. The CDR3 sequence is 14 residues long. Germline loops: CDR1 SGHRS, CDR2 YFSETQ. CDR3 protein: CASSYTGGNQPQHF. CDR3 DNA: TGCGCCAGCAGTTATACGGGCGGAAATCAGCCCCAGCATTTT.

The chain couples TRBV7-9 to TRBJ2-5; a weak D match, TRBD1 (5 bases). The CDR3 is 15 amino acids. The germline V gene encodes CDR1 SEHNR and CDR2 FQNEAQ (reference sequence). With 4 bases removed from V and 2 bases from J, the gap between germline ends came to 14 bases. CDR3 DNA sequence: TGTGCCAGCAGCTCCAGGGCGCTCCCTCAAGAGACCCAGTACTTC. The encoded protein is CASSSRALPQETQYF.

The V call is TRBV7-3, the J call TRBJ2-1; D is uncertain. Trimming cost V 3 bases and J 4 bases, with 10 bases left between them. This CDR3 has 14 residues. Germline assignment: CDR1 SGHTA and CDR2 FQGTGA. The CDR3 DNA follows: TGTGCCAGCAGCTTCAGGCCTAGTTACAATGAGCAGTTCTTC. Protein product: CASSFRPSYNEQFF.

The chain combines TRBV21-1 with TRBJ1-2; the table's D call, TRBD1, has no DNA check behind it. TRBV21-1 is listed as a pseudogene. CDR3 length equals 14 residues. CDR3 sequence reads: CASSPGTGYYGYTF. The DNA for the CDR3 is TGTGCCAGCAGCCCCGGGACAGGGTACTATGGCTACACCTTC.

This clone was observed a few times. The J gene is TRBJ1-5, the V gene TRBV5-1, with 8 bases that match TRBD1. The junction had 7 bases not matched to a gene; V was cut back by 4 bases and J by 4 bases. Germline V gene lookup returns CDR1 SGHRS and CDR2 YFSETQ. CDR3 size: 15 residues. In nucleotides, the CDR3 is TGCGCCAGCAGCCCCACAGGGGGAGAAAATCAGCCCCAGCATTTT. This sequence encodes CASSPTGGENQPQHF.

The chain is built from TRBV2 and TRBJ1-1; maybe TRBD1 (5 bases). CDR1 and CDR2 from the germline V gene are SNHLY and FYNNEI. This CDR3 is 12 amino acids long. Trimming cost V 7 bases and J 10 bases, with 16 bases left between them. CDR3 residues: CASTAGFVAAFF. Here the CDR3 DNA reads TGTGCCAGCACGGCAGGGTTTGTGGCAGCTTTCTTT.

The chain combines TRBV20-1 with TRBJ1-1; unclear D gene. CDR3 length: 11 amino acids. Looked up from germline, CDR1 is DFQATT and CDR2 is SNEGSKA (reference sequence). V lost 3 bases to trimming and J lost 12 bases, with 14 bases between them. The CDR3 DNA follows: TGCAGTGCTAGGGGAGGTCGGAGGACTTTCTTT. Protein sequence: CSARGGRRTFF.

This rearrangement joins TRBV6-5 to TRBJ1-6; 8 nucleotides line up with TRBD1. The CDR3 has 15 residues. The V gene end was trimmed by 5 bases and the J gene end by 10 bases; junction bases not matched to a gene: 10. Germline V CDR1 and CDR2: MNHEY, SVGAGI. The chain's CDR3 is CASSTMTGDSSPLHF. The CDR3 region has the DNA TGTGCCAGCAGTACCATGACAGGGGATAGCTCACCCCTCCACTTT.

The J gene is TRBJ1-5, the V gene TRBV28, with D possibly matching TRBD1 (5 bases). The V gene's germline CDR1 is MDHEN and CDR2 SYDVKM. Trimming removed 5 bases from V and 5 bases from J, with 22 bases in between. The CDR3 has 17 amino acids. The CDR3 region is CASSTYLTGTYHQPQHF. The DNA for the CDR3 is TGTGCCAGCAGTACCTACCTTACCGGGACTTACCATCAGCCCCAGCATTTT.

CDR3 in amino acids: CASSPLGAGGLRRETQYF. CDR3 sequence (DNA): TGTGCCAGTAGTCCCCTCGGGGCAGGGGGCCTAAGGCGGGAGACCCAGTACTTC. The chain uses TRBV19 and TRBJ2-5, with 8 bases aligning to TRBD1. The CDR3 is made up of 18 amino acids. V was clipped by 5 bases and J by 5 bases; unmatched bases: 19. Germline values: CDR1 LNHDA, CDR2 SQIVND (reference sequence).

The chain carries TRBV2 and TRBJ2-1; maybe TRBD2 (6 bases). Looked up from germline, CDR1 is SNHLY and CDR2 is FYNNEI. Trimming took off 7 bases at V and 7 bases at J, with 17 bases between the two ends. This CDR3 region has 14 residues. The CDR3 region has the DNA TGTGCCAGCACCGCCCCGTCTCGGGGGAATGAGCAGTTCTTC. Encoded protein: CASTAPSRGNEQFF.

This clone was counted a single time. The chain recombines TRBV2 with TRBJ1-1; a weak D match, TRBD1 (5 bases). The germline V and J ends were trimmed by 8 bases and 0 bases, with 16 bases remaining between them. Germline CDR1 reads SNHLY; CDR2 reads FYNNEI. The CDR3 is 15 residues long. DNA of the CDR3: TGTGCCAGCGCGATGGACACGTTCATGAACACTGAAGCTTTCTTT. Protein sequence: CASAMDTFMNTEAFF. The entire variable domain, with the rest obtained from reference TRBV2 and TRBJ1-1, is as follows: EPEVTQTPSHQVTQMGQEVILRCVPISNHLYFYWYRQILGQKVEFLVSFYNNEISEKSEIFDDQFSVERPDGSNFTLKIRSTKLEDSAMYFCASAMDTFMNTEAFFGQGTRLTVV.

V is TRBV27 and J is TRBJ2-2, with TRBD2 matching 7 bases. Germline values: CDR1 MNHEY, CDR2 SMNVEV (reference sequence). Trimming removed 4 bases from V and 3 bases from J; junction bases left unmatched: 2. The CDR3 is made up of 14 amino acids. CDR3 residues: CASSYREDTGELFF. The CDR3 nucleotides read TGTGCCAGCAGTTATCGGGAGGACACCGGGGAGCTGTTTTTT.

The V call is TRBV6-1, the J call TRBJ1-1; D gene uncertain. CDR3 length equals 13 residues. Germline CDR1 is MNHNS and CDR2 is SASEGT. V lost 0 bases and J lost 8, with 10 bases in between. The CDR3: CASSEAGGPEAFF. CDR3 sequence (DNA): TGTGCCAGCAGTGAAGCCGGAGGACCGGAAGCTTTCTTT.

This rearrangement joins TRBV5-1 to TRBJ1-6; D not certain. The V end lost 2 bases, the J end lost 4 bases, and 7 bases lay between the germline ends. Germline V gene data show CDR1 as SGHRS and CDR2 as YFSETQ. The CDR3 has 14 residues. The CDR3 here is CASSFTGYNSPLHF. In DNA, the CDR3 is TGCGCCAGCAGCTTTACCGGGTATAATTCACCCCTCCACTTT.

A remark on this clone: The conserved phenylalanine or tryptophan normally closing the CDR3 is absent here, so this likely arose from a read error. This chain joins TRBV3-1 (or the pseudogene TRBV3-2) and TRBJ1-6; perhaps TRBD1 as D (6 bases). Germline CDR1 and CDR2: LGHDT and YNNKEL (reference sequence). Trimming pared 4 bases from V and 4 bases from J, leaving 8 bases between. The CDR3 is 14 amino acids. The CDR3 region is CASSPQGYNSPLHL. CDR3 bases: TGTGCCAGCAGCCCACAGGGATATAATTCACCCCTCCACCTT.

This chain links TRBV18 with TRBJ1-1; 9 bases align to TRBD1. CDR1 is KGHSH, CDR2 LQKENI, per germline. The CDR3 covers 15 residues. V lost 2 bases to trimming and J lost 4 bases; unmatched junction nucleotides: 5. CDR3 residues: CASSPGTGRSTEAFF. CDR3 sequence (DNA): TGTGCCAGCTCACCAGGGACAGGGAGAAGCACTGAAGCTTTCTTT.

CDR3: CASSVDLASEQYF. CDR3 nucleotides: TGTGCCAGCAGCGTAGACCTTGCTTCCGAGCAGTACTTC. The V gene is TRBV9, the J gene TRBJ2-7; D gene unclear. The CDR3 spans 13 residues. Germline V CDR1 and CDR2: SGDLS, YYNGEE. V lost 0 bases to trimming and J lost 6 bases, with 10 bases between them.